The 8 T cell receptor beta chains in this list originate from one sample, sequenced in a study of blood T cells in healthy people across ages. Using a J-beta primer mix together with a sample-barcoded 5' primer, a second PCR was run for 7 to 11 cycles. One entry per CDR3 protein results from TCRdb running MiXCR on the 5' RACE reads. Among hundreds of thousands of distinct CDR3 sequences listed, less than 25% were seen once. The same data also contributed to another study, on T cells of mothers and their children.

Sequenced input: blood. The receptors were sampled from a boy younger than 18 in good health.

This chain joins TRBV9 and TRBJ2-5, with D possibly being TRBD1 (6 bases). The CDR3 is made up of 16 amino acids. CDR1 is SGDLS and CDR2 is YYNGEE in the germline V gene. V was trimmed by 1 base and J by 2 bases, leaving 15 bases between them. CDR3 region: CASSVFEGRGQETQYF. DNA of the CDR3: TGTGCCAGCAGCGTATTTGAGGGAAGGGGGCAAGAGACCCAGTACTTC.

This clonotype was picked up a small number of times. The chain couples TRBV6-5 to TRBJ2-5; TRBD1 might be the D (6 bases). The CDR3 loop spans 16 amino acids. V was trimmed by 0 bases and J by 1 base, leaving 12 bases between them. Germline CDR1 reads MNHEY; CDR2 reads SVGAGI. DNA of the CDR3: TGTGCCAGCAGTTACTCGTGGGGCAGGGGCCAAGAGACCCAGTACTTC. Encoded protein: CASSYSWGRGQETQYF.

This clonotype was seen more than once but under ten times. The chain recombines TRBV7-3 with TRBJ1-1; possibly TRBD1 for D (6 bases). The CDR3 contains 15 residues. V was cut by 5 bases and J by 1 base, with 14 bases left in between. CDR1 is SGHTA and CDR2 is FQGTGA in the germline V gene. CDR3 bases: TGTGCCAGCAGCCCGGGGGGGCCGGGGAACACTGAAGCTTTCTTT. It codes for CASSPGGPGNTEAFF. The whole variable domain, remainder taken from reference TRBV7-3 and TRBJ1-1, is GAGVSQTPSNKVTEKGKYVELRCDPISGHTALYWYRQSLGQGPEFLIYFQGTGAADDSGLPNDRFFAVRPEGSVSTLKIQRTERGDSAVYLCASSPGGPGNTEAFFGQGTRLTVV.

This clonotype was seen just once. J is TRBJ1-2 and V is TRBV25-1; no firm D call. Per the germline V gene, CDR1 is MGHDK and CDR2 is SYGVNS. CDR3 length: 11 amino acids. The ends were cut back, 0 bases at V and 4 bases at J, with 0 bases in the middle. CDR3 sequence reads: CASSEYYGYTF. CDR3 bases: TGTGCCAGCAGTGAATACTATGGCTACACCTTC.

The chain links TRBV9 to TRBJ1-2; no definite D call. CDR1 SGDLS and CDR2 YYNGEE come from the germline V gene. V shed 3 bases and J shed 5 bases, with 17 bases lying between them. CDR3 length: 15 amino acids. The CDR3 sequence: CASSGAPGVGYGYTF. CDR3 coding DNA: TGTGCCAGCAGCGGCGCCCCCGGGGTAGGGTATGGCTACACCTTC.

This clonotype was counted a few times. V is TRBV7-9 and J is TRBJ2-1, with D unclear. The CDR3 loop spans 15 amino acids. Germline V gene data show CDR1 as SEHNR and CDR2 as FQNEAQ (reference sequence). The germline V and J ends were trimmed by 5 bases and 2 bases, with 13 bases remaining between them. CDR3 region: CASSTAFTPYNEQFF. The CDR3 nucleotides are TGTGCCAGCAGCACAGCGTTCACTCCCTACAATGAGCAGTTCTTC.

The rearrangement uses TRBV20-1 and TRBJ2-5, with 7 bases aligning to TRBD2. The CDR3 consists of 17 residues. CDR1 and CDR2 from the germline V gene are DFQATT and SNEGSKA (reference sequence). The ends lost 1 base at V and 4 bases at J; junction bases unmatched: 15. DNA for the CDR3: TGCAGTGCTAGAGGCGGGAGAGCAAGCAATTTAAGAGAGACCCAGTACTTC. Translation gives CSARGGRASNLRETQYF.

This clonotype was observed a handful of times. This chain joins TRBV25-1 and TRBJ2-5; TRBD2 aligns across 8 bases. The assigned J gene may be wrong: the sequence end matches TRBJ2-7 better. CDR1 and CDR2 (germline): MGHDK, SYGVNS. The CDR3 runs to 15 residues. The CDR3 loop reads CASSRSSGAAYEQYF. The CDR3 coding sequence is TGTGCCAGCTCCAGGAGTAGCGGGGCGGCCTACGAGCAGTACTTC.